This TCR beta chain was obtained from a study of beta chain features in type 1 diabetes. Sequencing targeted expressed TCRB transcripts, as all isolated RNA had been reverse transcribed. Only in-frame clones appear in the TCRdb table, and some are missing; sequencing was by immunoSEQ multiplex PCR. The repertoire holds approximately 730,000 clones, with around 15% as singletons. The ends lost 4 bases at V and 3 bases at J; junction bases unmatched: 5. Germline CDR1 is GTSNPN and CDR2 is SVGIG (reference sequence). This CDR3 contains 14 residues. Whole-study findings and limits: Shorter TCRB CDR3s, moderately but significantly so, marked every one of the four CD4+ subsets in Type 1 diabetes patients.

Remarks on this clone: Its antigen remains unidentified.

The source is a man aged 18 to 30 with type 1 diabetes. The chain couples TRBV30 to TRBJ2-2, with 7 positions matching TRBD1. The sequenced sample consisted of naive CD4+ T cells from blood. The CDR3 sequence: CAWTRGPDTGELFF. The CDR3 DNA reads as TGTGCCTGGACAAGGGGGCCGGACACCGGGGAGCTGTTTTTT.